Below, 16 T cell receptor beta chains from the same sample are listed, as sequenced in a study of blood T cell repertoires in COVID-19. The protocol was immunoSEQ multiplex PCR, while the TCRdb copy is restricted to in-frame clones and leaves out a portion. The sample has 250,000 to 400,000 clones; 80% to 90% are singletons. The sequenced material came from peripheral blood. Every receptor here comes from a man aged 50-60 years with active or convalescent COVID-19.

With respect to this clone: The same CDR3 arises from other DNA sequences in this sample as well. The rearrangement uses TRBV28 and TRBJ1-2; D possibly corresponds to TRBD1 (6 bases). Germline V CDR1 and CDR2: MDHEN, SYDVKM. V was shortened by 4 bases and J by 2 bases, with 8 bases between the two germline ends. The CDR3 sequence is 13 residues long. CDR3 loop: CASSSGQNYGYTF. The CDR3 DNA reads TGTGCCAGCAGTTCAGGACAGAACTATGGCTACACCTTC.

CDR3 protein: CSVSLRSGSGNTIYF. As DNA, the CDR3 is TGCAGCGTTTCACTGAGGAGCGGCTCTGGAAACACCATATATTTT. This chain joins TRBV29-1 and TRBJ1-3, with D hard to call. Trimming removed 5 bases at V and 0 bases at J, with 14 bases between. Germline V gene lookup returns CDR1 SQVTM and CDR2 ANQGSEA. The CDR3 extends over 15 amino acids.

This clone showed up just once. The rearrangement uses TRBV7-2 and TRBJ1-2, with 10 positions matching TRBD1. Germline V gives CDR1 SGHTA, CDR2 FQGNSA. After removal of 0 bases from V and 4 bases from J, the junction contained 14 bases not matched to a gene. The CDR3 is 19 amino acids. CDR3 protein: CASSLALGTGEGSFYGYTF. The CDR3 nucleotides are TGTGCCAGCAGCTTAGCGCTTGGGACAGGGGAAGGGAGCTTCTATGGCTACACCTTC.

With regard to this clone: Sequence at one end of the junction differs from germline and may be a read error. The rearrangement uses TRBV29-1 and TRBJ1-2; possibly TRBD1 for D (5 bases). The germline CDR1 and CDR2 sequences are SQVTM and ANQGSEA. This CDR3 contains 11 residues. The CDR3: CSVEDGGREAF. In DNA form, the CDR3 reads TGCAGCGTTGAAGATGGGGGGAGAGAAGCCTTC.

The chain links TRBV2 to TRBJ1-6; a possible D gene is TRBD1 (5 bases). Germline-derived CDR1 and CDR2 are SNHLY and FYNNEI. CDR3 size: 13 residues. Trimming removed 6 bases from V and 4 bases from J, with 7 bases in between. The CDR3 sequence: CASRRGYNSPLHF. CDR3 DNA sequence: TGTGCCAGCAGACGGGGGTATAATTCACCCCTCCACTTT. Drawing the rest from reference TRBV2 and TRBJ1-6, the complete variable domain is EPEVTQTPSHQVTQMGQEVILRCVPISNHLYFYWYRQILGQKVEFLVSFYNNEISEKSEIFDDQFSVERPDGSNFTLKIRSTKLEDSAMYFCASRRGYNSPLHFGNGTRLTVT.

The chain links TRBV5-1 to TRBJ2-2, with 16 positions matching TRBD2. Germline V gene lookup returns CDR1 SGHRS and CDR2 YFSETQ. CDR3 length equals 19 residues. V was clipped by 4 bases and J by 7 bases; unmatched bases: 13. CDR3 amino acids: CASSQPPGLAGGPSGELFF. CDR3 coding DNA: TGCGCCAGCAGCCAACCCCCGGGACTAGCGGGAGGGCCGAGCGGGGAGCTGTTTTTT.

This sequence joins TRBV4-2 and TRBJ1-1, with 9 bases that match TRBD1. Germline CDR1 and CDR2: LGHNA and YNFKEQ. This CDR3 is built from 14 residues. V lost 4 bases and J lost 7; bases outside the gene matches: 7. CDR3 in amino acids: CASSPWDREVEAFF. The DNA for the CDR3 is TGTGCCAGCAGCCCTTGGGACAGGGAGGTTGAAGCTTTCTTT.

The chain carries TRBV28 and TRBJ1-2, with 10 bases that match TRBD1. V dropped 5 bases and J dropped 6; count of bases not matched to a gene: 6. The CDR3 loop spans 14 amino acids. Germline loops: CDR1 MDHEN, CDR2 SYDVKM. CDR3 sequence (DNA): TGTGCCAGCAGTATGACAGGGGGCTTGAATGGCTACACCTTC. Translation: CASSMTGGLNGYTF.

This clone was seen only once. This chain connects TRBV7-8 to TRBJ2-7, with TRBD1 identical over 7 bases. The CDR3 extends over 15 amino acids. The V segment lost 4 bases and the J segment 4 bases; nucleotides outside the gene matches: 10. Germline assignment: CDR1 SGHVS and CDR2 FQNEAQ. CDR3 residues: CASSSQYGTEYEQYF. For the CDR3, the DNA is TGTGCCAGCAGCTCGCAGTACGGGACAGAGTACGAGCAGTACTTC.

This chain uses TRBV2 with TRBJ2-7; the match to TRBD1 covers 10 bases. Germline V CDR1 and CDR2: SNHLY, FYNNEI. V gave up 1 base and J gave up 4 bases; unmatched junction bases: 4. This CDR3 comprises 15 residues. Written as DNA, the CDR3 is TGTGCCAGCAGTGAAGGGTGGGGACAGGGGTACGAGCAGTACTTC. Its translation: CASSEGWGQGYEQYF.

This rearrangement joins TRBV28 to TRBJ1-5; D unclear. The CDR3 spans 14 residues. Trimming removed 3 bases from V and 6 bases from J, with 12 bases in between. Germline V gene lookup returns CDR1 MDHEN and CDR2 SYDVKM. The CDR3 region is CASSLGEGAQPQHF. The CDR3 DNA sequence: TGTGCCAGCAGTTTGGGTGAGGGCGCTCAGCCCCAGCATTTT.

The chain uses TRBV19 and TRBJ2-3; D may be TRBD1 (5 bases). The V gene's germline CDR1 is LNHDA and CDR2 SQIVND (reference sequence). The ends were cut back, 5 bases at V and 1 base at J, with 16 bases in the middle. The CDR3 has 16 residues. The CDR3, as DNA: TGTGCCAGTAGTTATGACAGATTAGGTGGCACAGATACGCAGTATTTT. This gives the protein CASSYDRLGGTDTQYF.

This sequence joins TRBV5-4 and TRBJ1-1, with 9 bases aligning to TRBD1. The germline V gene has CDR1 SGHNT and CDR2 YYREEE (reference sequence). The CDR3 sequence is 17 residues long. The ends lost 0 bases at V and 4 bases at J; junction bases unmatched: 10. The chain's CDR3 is CASSLGGQGYDSTEAFF. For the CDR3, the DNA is TGTGCCAGCAGCTTGGGGGGACAGGGTTATGATAGCACTGAAGCTTTCTTT.

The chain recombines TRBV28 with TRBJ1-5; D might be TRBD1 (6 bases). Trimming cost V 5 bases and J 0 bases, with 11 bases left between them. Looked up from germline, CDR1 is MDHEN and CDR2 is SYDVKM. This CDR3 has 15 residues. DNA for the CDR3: TGTGCCAGCAGTCCAGGGGCCAGTAGCAATCAGCCCCAGCATTTT. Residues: CASSPGASSNQPQHF.

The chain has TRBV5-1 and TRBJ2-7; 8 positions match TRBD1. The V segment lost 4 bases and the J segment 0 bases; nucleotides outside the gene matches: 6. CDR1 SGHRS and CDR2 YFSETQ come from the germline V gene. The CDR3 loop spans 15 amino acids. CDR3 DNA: TGCGCCAGCAGCCCGGGACAGGAAAACTCCTACGAGCAGTACTTC. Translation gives CASSPGQENSYEQYF. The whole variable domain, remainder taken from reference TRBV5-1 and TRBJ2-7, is KAGVTQTPRYLIKTRGQQVTLSCSPISGHRSVSWYQQTPGQGLQFLFEYFSETQRNKGNFPGRFSGRQFSNSRSEMNVSTLELGDSALYLCASSPGQENSYEQYFGPGTRLTVT.

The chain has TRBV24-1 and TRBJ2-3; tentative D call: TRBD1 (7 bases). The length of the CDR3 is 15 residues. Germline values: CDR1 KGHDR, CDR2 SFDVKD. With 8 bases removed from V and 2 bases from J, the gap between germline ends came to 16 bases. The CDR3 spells CATKAEGAFTDTQYF. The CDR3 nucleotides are TGTGCCACCAAGGCGGAGGGGGCATTCACAGATACGCAGTATTTT.